A single sample gave rise to the 5 T cell receptor beta chains below, sequenced in a study of blood T cell repertoires in COVID-19. The protocol was immunoSEQ multiplex PCR, while the TCRdb copy is restricted to in-frame clones and leaves out a portion. The sample lists about 670,000 clones, 80% to 90% occurring once. Sequencing input: peripheral blood. The receptors derive from a woman between 18 and 29 years old with acute or convalescent COVID-19.

The J gene is TRBJ2-3, the V gene TRBV9; 7 nucleotides line up with TRBD1. V gave up 3 bases and J gave up 4 bases; unmatched junction bases: 8. The CDR3 is 15 amino acids. The germline CDR1 and CDR2 sequences are SGDLS and YYNGEE. The CDR3 is CASSGWTGGADTQYF. The CDR3 DNA reads TGTGCCAGCAGCGGCTGGACAGGCGGAGCAGATACGCAGTATTTT.

The rearrangement joins TRBV24-1 to TRBJ1-5; no reliable D call. Per the germline V gene, CDR1 is KGHDR and CDR2 is SFDVKD. Between the trimmed V and J ends, which lost 6 bases and 0 bases, there was a span of 8 bases. This CDR3 has 14 residues. The CDR3 here is CATSPPYSNQPQHF. The CDR3 DNA is TGTGCCACCAGTCCTCCTTATAGCAATCAGCCCCAGCATTTT.

J is TRBJ1-3 and V is TRBV4-1; D perhaps matches TRBD1 (5 bases). V lost 6 bases and J lost 2, with 17 bases in between. The CDR3 extends over 16 amino acids. The V gene's germline CDR1 is MGHRA and CDR2 YSYEKL. The CDR3 bases are TGCGCCAGCAGTTACCGGGACTCAGCCCCTGGAAACACCATATATTTT. It specifies CASSYRDSAPGNTIYF.

V gene TRBV7-2 combines with J gene TRBJ2-4, with 12 bases lining up with TRBD1. Germline-derived CDR1 and CDR2 are SGHTA and FQGNSA. The CDR3 totals 18 residues. J lost 0 bases, V lost 3 bases, and 6 bases had no gene match. In DNA form, the CDR3 reads TGTGCCAGCAGCTTGGGACAGGGGGCGCTGGGAGCCAAAAACATTCAGTACTTC. Translating gives CASSLGQGALGAKNIQYF.

CDR3: CASSLTGYGYTF. Here the CDR3 DNA reads TGTGCCAGCAGCCTGACAGGGTATGGCTACACCTTC. The chain joins TRBV6-2 or TRBV6-3 to TRBJ1-2, with 7 bases identical to TRBD1. The CDR3 loop spans 12 amino acids. Trimming cost V 6 bases and J 5 bases; bases outside gene matches: 3. Germline V gene sequence: CDR1 MNHEY, CDR2 SVGEGT.